The next 5 T cell receptor beta chains were all read from a single sample in a study of T cells in Graves' hyperthyroidism and ophthalmopathy. Amplified TCR beta CDR3 regions derived from RNA transcripts. HTBI primers were used for first-round RT-PCR of the TCR CDR3. TCRdb called the multiplex PCR reads again in MiXCR, with one record for every CDR3 protein. The sample includes around 340,000 distinct CDR3 sequences, 15% to 20% seen only once; the top ten take around 47%. Material: blood. These receptors came from a woman between 45 and 60 years old with Graves' hyperthyroidism.

CDR3 in amino acids: CASSQDYAATQYF. CDR3 in DNA: TGCGCCAGCAGCCAAGACTACGCGGCTACGCAGTATTTT. The chain joins TRBV4-1 to TRBJ2-3; D unclear. Germline-derived CDR1 and CDR2 are MGHRA and YSYEKL. The CDR3 runs 13 residues. The ends were cut back, 0 bases at V and 8 bases at J, with 9 bases in the middle.

Only a few counts were recorded for this clonotype. V gene TRBV7-3 combines with J gene TRBJ2-3; D gene ambiguous. Between the trimmed V and J ends, which lost 0 bases and 0 bases, there was a span of 10 bases. CDR1 and CDR2 (germline): SGHTA, FQGTGA. The CDR3 runs to 16 residues. This chain's CDR3 is CASSLTSSLSTDTQYF. DNA for the CDR3: TGTGCCAGCAGCTTAACGTCCAGCCTAAGCACAGATACGCAGTATTTT.

This clonotype came up many times. V is TRBV7-9 and J is TRBJ2-1, with 9 bases that match TRBD2. Germline trimming cut 5 bases from V and 5 bases from J; bases unmatched to any gene: 16. Germline values: CDR1 SEHNR, CDR2 FQNEAQ (reference sequence). The CDR3 covers 18 residues. In nucleotides, the CDR3 is TGTGCCAGCAGCCCAACCGGACCGTTAGCGGGAGAGAACAATGAGCAGTTCTTC. It specifies CASSPTGPLAGENNEQFF.

The chain joins TRBV15 to TRBJ2-6; D ambiguous. CDR3 length: 15 amino acids. V gave up 0 bases and J gave up 1 base, with 4 bases separating them. CDR1 and CDR2 from the germline V gene are LNHNV and YYDKDF (reference sequence). Here the CDR3 reads CATSRDQSGANVLTF. CDR3 bases: TGTGCCACCAGCAGAGACCAATCTGGGGCCAACGTCCTGACTTTC.

Here the CDR3 DNA reads TGTGCCAGCAGCTGGACACCTAGCCAAGAGACCCAGTACTTC. Translating it yields CASSWTPSQETQYF. V and J are TRBV7-9 and TRBJ2-5, with D possibly matching TRBD1 (5 bases). CDR1 and CDR2 from the germline V gene are SEHNR and FQNEAQ (reference sequence). Trimming took 4 bases from V and 1 from J, leaving 10 bases between them. The CDR3 extends over 14 amino acids.